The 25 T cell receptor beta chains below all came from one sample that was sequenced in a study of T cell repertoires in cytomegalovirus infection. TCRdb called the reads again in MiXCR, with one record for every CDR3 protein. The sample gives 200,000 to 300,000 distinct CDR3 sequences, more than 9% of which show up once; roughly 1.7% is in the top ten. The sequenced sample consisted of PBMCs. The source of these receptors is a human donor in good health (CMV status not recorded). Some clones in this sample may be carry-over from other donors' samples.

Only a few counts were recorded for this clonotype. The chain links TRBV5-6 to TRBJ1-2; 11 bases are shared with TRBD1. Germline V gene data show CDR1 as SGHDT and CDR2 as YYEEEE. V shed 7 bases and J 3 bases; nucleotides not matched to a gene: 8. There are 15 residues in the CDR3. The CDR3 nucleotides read TGTGCCAGCCGACCAAAGGGACAGGGGGACTATGGCTACACCTTC. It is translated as CASRPKGQGDYGYTF.

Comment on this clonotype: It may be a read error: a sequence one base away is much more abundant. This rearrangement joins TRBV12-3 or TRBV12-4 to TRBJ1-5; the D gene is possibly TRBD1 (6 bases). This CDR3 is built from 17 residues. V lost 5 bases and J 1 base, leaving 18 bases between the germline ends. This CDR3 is CASSPGRGTKSNQPQHF. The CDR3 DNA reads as TGTGCCAGCAGTCCAGGGAGGGGGACGAAAAGCAATCAGCCCCAGCATTTT.

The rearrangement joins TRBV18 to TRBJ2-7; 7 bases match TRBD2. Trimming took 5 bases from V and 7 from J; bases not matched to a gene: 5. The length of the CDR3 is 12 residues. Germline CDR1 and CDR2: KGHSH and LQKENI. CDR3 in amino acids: CASSSTSNEQYF. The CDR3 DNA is TGTGCCAGCTCATCGACTAGCAATGAGCAGTACTTC. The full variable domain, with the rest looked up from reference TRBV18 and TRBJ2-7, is NAGVMQNPRHLVRRRGQEARLRCSPMKGHSHVYWYRQLPEEGLKFMVYLQKENIIDESGMPKERFSAEFPKEGPSILRIQQVVRGDSAAYFCASSSTSNEQYFGPGTRLTVT.

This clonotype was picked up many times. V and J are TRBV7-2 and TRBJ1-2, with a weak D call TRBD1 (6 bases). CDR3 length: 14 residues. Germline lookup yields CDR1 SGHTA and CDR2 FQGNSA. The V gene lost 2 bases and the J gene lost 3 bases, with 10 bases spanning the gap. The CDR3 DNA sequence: TGTGCCAGCAGCTTAAATGCAGGGGACTATGGCTACACCTTC. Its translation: CASSLNAGDYGYTF.

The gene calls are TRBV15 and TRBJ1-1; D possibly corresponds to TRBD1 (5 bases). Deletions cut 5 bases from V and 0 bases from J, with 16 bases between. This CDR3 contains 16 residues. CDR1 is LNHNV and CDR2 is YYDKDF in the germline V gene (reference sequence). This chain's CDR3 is CATSQRRGRMNTEAFF. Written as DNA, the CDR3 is TGTGCCACCAGCCAGAGGAGGGGACGGATGAACACTGAAGCTTTCTTT.

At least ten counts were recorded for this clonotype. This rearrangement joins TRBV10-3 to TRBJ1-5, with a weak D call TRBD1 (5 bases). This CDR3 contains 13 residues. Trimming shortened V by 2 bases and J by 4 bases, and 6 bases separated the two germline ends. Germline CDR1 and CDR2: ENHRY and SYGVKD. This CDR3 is CAISEGANQPQHF. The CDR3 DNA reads TGTGCCATCAGTGAGGGGGCAAATCAGCCCCAGCATTTT.

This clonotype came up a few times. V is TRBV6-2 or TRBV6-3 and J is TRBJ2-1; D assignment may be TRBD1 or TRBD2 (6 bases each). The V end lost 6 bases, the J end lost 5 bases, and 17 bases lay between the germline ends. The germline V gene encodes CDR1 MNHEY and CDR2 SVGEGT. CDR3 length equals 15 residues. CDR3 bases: TGTGCCAGCAGGTCCCGACCGGGGGACAACAATGAGCAGTTCTTC. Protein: CASRSRPGDNNEQFF.

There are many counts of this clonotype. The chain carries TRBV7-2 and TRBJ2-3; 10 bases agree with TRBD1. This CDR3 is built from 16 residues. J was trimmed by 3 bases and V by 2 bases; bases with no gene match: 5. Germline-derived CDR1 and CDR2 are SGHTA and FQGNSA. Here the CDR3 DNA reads TGTGCCAGCAGCTTATCCGGGACAGGGGCGACAGATACGCAGTATTTT. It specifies CASSLSGTGATDTQYF. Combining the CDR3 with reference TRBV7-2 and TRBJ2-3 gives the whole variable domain GAGVSQSPSNKVTEKGKDVELRCDPISGHTALYWYRQSLGQGLEFLIYFQGNSAPDKSGLPSDRFSAERTGGSVSTLTIQRTQQEDSAVYLCASSLSGTGATDTQYFGPGTRLTVL.

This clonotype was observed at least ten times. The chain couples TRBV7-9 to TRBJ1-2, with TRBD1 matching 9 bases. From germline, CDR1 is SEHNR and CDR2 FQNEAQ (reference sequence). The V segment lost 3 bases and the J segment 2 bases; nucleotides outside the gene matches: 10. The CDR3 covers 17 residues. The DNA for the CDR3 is TGTGCCAGCAGCTTGACCGGGACAGGGATAGAAAACTATGGCTACACCTTC. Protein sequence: CASSLTGTGIENYGYTF.

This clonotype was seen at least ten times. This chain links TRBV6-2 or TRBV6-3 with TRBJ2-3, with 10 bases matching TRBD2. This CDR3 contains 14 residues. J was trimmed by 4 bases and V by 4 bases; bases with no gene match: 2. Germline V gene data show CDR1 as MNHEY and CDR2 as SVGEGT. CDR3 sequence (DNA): TGTGCCAGCAGTTCAGCGGGGGGGCCAGATACGCAGTATTTT. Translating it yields CASSSAGGPDTQYF.

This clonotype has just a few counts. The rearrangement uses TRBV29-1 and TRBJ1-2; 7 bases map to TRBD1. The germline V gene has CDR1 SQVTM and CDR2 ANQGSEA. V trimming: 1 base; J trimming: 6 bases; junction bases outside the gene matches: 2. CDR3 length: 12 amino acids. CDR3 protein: CSVEGDRDGYTF. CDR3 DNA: TGCAGCGTTGAAGGAGACAGGGATGGCTACACCTTC. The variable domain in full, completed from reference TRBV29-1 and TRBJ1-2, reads SAVISQKPSRDICQRGTSLTIQCQVDSQVTMMFWYRQQPGQSLTLIATANQGSEATYESGFVIDKFPISRPNLTFSTLTVSNMSPEDSSIYLCSVEGDRDGYTFGSGTRLTVV.

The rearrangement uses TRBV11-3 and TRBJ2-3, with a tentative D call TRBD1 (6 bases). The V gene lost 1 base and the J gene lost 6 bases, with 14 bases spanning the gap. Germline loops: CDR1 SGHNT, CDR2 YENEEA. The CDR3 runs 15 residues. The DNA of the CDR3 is TGTGCCAGCAGCTTAGGTGACAGGAAGCTTGATACGCAGTATTTT. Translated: CASSLGDRKLDTQYF.

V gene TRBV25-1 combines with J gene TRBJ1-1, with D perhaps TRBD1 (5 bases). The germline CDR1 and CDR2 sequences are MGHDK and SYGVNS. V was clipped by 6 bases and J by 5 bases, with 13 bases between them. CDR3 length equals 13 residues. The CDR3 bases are TGTGCCAGCAGACCCGGGGGGGAAACTGAAGCTTTCTTT. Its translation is CASRPGGETEAFF.

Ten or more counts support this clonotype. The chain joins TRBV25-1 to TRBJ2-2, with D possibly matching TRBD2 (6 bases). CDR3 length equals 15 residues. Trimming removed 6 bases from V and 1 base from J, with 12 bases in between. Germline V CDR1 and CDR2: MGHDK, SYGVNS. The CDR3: CASRATRGNTGELFF. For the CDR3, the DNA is TGTGCCAGCAGGGCTACGCGGGGGAACACCGGGGAGCTGTTTTTT.

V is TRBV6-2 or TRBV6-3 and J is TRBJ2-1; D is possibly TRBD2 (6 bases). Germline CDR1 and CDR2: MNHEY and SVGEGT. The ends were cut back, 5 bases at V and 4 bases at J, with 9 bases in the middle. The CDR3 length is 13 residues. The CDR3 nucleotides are TGTGCCAGCAGTAACGGGAGATACAATGAGCAGTTCTTC. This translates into CASSNGRYNEQFF.

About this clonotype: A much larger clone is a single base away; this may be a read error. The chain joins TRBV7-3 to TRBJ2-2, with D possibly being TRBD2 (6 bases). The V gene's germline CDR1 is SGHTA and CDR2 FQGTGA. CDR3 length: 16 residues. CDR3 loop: CASSRGGAGNTGGLFF. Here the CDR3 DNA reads TGTGCCAGCAGCCGTGGTGGGGCGGGGAACACCGGGGGGCTGTTTTTT.

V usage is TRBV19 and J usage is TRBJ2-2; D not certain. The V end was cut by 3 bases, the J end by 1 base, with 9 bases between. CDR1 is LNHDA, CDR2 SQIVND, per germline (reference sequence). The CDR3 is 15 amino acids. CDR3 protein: CASSILPLNTGELFF. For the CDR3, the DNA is TGTGCCAGTAGTATTCTACCCCTGAACACCGGGGAGCTGTTTTTT.

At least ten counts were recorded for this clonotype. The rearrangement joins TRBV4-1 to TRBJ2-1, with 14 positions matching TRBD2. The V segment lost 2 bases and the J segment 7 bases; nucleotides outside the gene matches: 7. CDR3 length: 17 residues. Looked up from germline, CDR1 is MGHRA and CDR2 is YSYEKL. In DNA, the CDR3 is TGCGCCAGCAGCCAACTCCTGACTAGCGGGGGGGGGAATGAGCAGTTCTTC. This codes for CASSQLLTSGGGNEQFF.

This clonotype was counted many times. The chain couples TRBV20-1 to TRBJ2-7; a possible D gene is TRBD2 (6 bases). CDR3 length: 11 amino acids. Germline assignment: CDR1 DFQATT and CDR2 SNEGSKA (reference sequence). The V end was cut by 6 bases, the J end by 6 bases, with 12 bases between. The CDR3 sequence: CSAGRISEQYF. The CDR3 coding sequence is TGCAGTGCCGGGAGAATAAGCGAGCAGTACTTC.

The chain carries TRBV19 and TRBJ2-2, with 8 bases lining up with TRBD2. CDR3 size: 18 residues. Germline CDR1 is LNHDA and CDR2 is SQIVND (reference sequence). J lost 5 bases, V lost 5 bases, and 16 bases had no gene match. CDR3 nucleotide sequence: TGTGCCAGTAGTCCCGGGGGGGGGGCCTCATGGAAAACCGGGGAGCTGTTTTTT. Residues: CASSPGGGASWKTGELFF.

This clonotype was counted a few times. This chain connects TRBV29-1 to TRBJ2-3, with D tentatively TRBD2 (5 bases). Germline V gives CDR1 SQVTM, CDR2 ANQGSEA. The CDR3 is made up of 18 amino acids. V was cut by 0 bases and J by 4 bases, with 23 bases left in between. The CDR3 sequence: CSVEDLDGGNRAADTQYF. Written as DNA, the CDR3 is TGCAGCGTTGAAGATCTTGATGGAGGAAACCGGGCGGCAGATACGCAGTATTTT.

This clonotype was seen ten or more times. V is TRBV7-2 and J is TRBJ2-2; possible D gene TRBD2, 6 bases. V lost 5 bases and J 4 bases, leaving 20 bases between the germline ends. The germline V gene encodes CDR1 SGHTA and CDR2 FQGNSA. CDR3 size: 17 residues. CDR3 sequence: CASSLKEGGSGTGELFF. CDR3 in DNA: TGTGCCAGCAGCCTTAAGGAGGGTGGGAGCGGCACCGGGGAGCTGTTTTTT.

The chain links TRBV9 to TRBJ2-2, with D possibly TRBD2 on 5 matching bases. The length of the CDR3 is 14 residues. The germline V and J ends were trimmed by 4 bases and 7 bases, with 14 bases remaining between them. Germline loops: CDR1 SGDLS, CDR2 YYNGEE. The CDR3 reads CASSPQAADGELFF. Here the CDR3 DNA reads TGTGCCAGCAGCCCCCAGGCAGCGGACGGGGAGCTGTTTTTT.

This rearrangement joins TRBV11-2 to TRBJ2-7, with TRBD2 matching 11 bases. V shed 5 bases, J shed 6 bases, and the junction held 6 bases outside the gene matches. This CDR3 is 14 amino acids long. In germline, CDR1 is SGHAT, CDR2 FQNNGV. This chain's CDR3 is CASSGSGRAGEQYF. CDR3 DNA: TGTGCCAGCAGCGGTAGCGGGAGGGCAGGCGAGCAGTACTTC.

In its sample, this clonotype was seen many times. CDR3 DNA: TGCGCCAGCAGCTTGGGGGCAGGGGGCAGCGCAGATACGCAGTATTTT. Encoded protein: CASSLGAGGSADTQYF. The rearrangement uses TRBV5-1 and TRBJ2-3; TRBD1 matches at 8 bases. The trim removed 0 bases at V and 4 bases at J, leaving 7 bases unmatched. CDR1 is SGHRS, CDR2 YFSETQ, per germline. There are 16 residues in the CDR3.